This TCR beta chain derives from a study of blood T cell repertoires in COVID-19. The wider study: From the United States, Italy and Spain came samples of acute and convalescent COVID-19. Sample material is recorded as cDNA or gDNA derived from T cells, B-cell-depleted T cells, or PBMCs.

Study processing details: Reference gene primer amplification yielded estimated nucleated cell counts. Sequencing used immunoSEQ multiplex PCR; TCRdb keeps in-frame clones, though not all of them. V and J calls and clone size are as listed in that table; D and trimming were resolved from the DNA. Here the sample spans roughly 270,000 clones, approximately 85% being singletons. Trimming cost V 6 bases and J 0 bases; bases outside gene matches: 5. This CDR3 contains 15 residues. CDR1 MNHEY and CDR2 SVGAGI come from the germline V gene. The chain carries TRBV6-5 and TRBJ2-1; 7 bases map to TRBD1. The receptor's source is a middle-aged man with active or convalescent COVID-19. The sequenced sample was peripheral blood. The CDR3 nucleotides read TGTGCCAGCAGCCCGGGACAGAGCTCCTACAATGAGCAGTTCTTC. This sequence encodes CASSPGQSSYNEQFF.